This T cell receptor (beta chain) was sequenced during a study of OX40 agonist ivuxolimab in advanced cancers. About the research overall: Ivuxolimab was delivered to patients intravenously every 2 weeks at doses spanning 0.01 to 10 mg/kg.

Sequenced by immunoSEQ multiplex PCR; TCRdb stores in-frame clones only, minus some. The profile shows roughly 86,000 clones, approximately 90% of them singletons. Autoimmune disease history or systemic immunosuppression excluded patients. The CDR3 covers 14 residues. V gave up 6 bases and J gave up 1 base, with 10 bases separating them. Looked up from germline, CDR1 is KGHSH and CDR2 is LQKENI. This receptor was obtained from an adult with an advanced solid tumor such as melanoma, head and neck, liver or kidney cancer. Sequences were derived from CD4+ or CD8+ T cells sorted from blood, sampled in a trial of the OX40 agonist ivuxolimab. This chain connects TRBV18 to TRBJ1-3; D uncertain. The chain's CDR3 is CASSLKESGNTIYF. The CDR3 DNA follows: TGTGCCAGCTCCCTAAAAGAATCTGGAAACACCATATATTTT. Variable domain in full (rest from reference TRBV18 and TRBJ1-3): NAGVMQNPRHLVRRRGQEARLRCSPMKGHSHVYWYRQLPEEGLKFMVYLQKENIIDESGMPKERFSAEFPKEGPSILRIQQVVRGDSAAYFCASSLKESGNTIYFGEGSWLTVV.